The rows below give T cell receptor beta chains drawn from one sample of a study of T cell responses to AZD1222 COVID-19 vaccine. Libraries were prepared by immunoSEQ multiplex PCR; TCRdb keeps only in-frame clonotypes and omits some of them. The sample shows 150,000 to 250,000 clones, approximately 89% of them seen only once. Sequenced here: peripheral blood, sampled 28 days after the second AZD1222 dose. These receptors originate from an adult who received the AZD1222 COVID-19 vaccine. Both conserved end residues are part of each CDR3. The D gene is left open where the match is weak. Part of the rows lack a size; the others show once, few, many or a class for expanded clones.

>once|TRBV5-1|TRBJ2-1|NA
CASSLDWAQFF
TGCGCCAGCAGCTTGGACTGGGCGCAGTTCTTC
>NA|TRBV29-1|TRBJ2-5|TRBD2
CSVGAGGVWTQYF
TGCAGCGTTGGAGCGGGGGGGGTTTGGACCCAGTACTTC
>NA|TRBV7-2|TRBJ1-1|NA
CASSLVNTEAFF
TGTGCCAGCAGCTTAGTTAACACTGAAGCTTTCTTT
>NA|TRBV5-1|TRBJ2-3|NA
CASSLALGGITDTQYF
TGCGCCAGCAGCTTGGCCCTAGGCGGGATCACAGATACGCAGTATTTT
>NA|TRBV7-8|TRBJ2-3|TRBD2
CASSFLSGRALGADTQYF
TGTGCCAGCAGCTTCCTTAGCGGGAGGGCCCTCGGAGCAGATACGCAGTATTTT
>NA|TRBV19|TRBJ1-1|NA
CASSIVGKGEAFF
TGTGCCAGTAGTATAGTAGGGAAAGGGGAAGCTTTCTTT
>NA|TRBV10-1|TRBJ1-3|NA
CASSEIGGISGNTIYF
TGCGCCAGCAGTGAGATTGGGGGCATCTCTGGAAACACCATATATTTT
>NA|TRBV7-2|TRBJ1-2|NA
CASTWGAFYGYTF
TGTGCCAGCACCTGGGGTGCGTTCTATGGCTACACCTTC
>NA|TRBV28|TRBJ2-3|NA
CASSSSADTQYF
TGTGCCAGCAGTTCATCAGCAGATACGCAGTATTTT
>NA|TRBV28|TRBJ2-7|TRBD1
CASSFNRGRLEQYF
TGTGCCAGCAGTTTTAACAGGGGGCGACTCGAGCAGTACTTC
>NA|TRBV15|TRBJ2-2|NA
CATSSPGQLTGELFF
TGTGCCACCAGCAGTCCGGGACAACTCACCGGGGAGCTGTTTTTT
>NA|TRBV4-1|TRBJ1-1|TRBD1
CASSQGRDRGTEAFF
TGCGCCAGCAGCCAAGGTCGGGACAGGGGCACTGAAGCTTTCTTT
>NA|TRBV27|TRBJ2-3|TRBD1
CASSLLSWGQGTDTQYF
TGTGCCAGCAGTTTATTGTCGTGGGGACAGGGGACAGATACGCAGTATTTT
>NA|TRBV11-2|TRBJ1-1|NA
CASSSNTEAFF
TGTGCCAGCAGCTCTAACACTGAAGCTTTCTTT
>NA|TRBV11-2|TRBJ1-2|NA
CASSLIGTGGYGYTF
TGTGCCAGCAGCCTTATAGGGACGGGAGGCTATGGCTACACCTTC
>NA|TRBV2|TRBJ1-1|NA
CARTTRTNTEAFF
TGTGCCAGGACGACTCGGACGAACACTGAAGCTTTCTTT
>NA|TRBV5-4|TRBJ2-3|NA
CASSLVGSLVGTDTQYF
TGTGCCAGCAGCTTGGTGGGGAGTCTAGTAGGCACAGATACGCAGTATTTT
>NA|TRBV5-1|TRBJ2-1|NA
CASSFDRSGEQFF
TGCGCCAGCAGCTTTGACCGTAGCGGCGAGCAGTTCTTC
>NA|TRBV7-2|TRBJ2-7|NA
CASSLAGGAQYEQYF
TGTGCCAGCAGCTTAGCGGGTGGGGCGCAATACGAGCAGTACTTC
>NA|TRBV15|TRBJ2-7|NA
CATSRDDGGREQYF
TGTGCCACCAGCAGGGATGACGGTGGAAGGGAGCAGTACTTC
>NA|TRBV19|TRBJ1-5|NA
CASSLGTSLVNQPQHF
TGTGCCAGTAGTCTGGGGACCTCCTTGGTAAATCAGCCCCAGCATTTT
>NA|TRBV11-3|TRBJ2-3|TRBD1
CASSLRTGREADTQYF
TGTGCCAGCAGCTTAAGGACAGGGCGTGAGGCAGATACGCAGTATTTT
>NA|TRBV12-5|TRBJ2-2|TRBD1
CASGGTGVKAGELFF
TGTGCTAGTGGGGGGACAGGGGTCAAGGCCGGGGAGCTGTTTTTT
>NA|TRBV3-1/TRBV3-2|TRBJ2-7|NA
CASSRGELGTFDEQYF
TGTGCCAGCAGCCGGGGGGAACTAGGGACTTTCGACGAGCAGTACTTC
>NA|TRBV6-5|TRBJ1-2|NA
CASRTLGTPTGYTF
TGTGCCAGCAGGACCCTCGGGACCCCCACTGGCTACACCTTC
>NA|TRBV14|TRBJ1-1|TRBD1
CASSQVFGIGQGLTGTEAFF
TGTGCCAGCAGCCAAGTCTTCGGCATAGGACAGGGGTTGACAGGGACTGAAGCTTTCTTT
>once|TRBV5-5|TRBJ2-1|NA
CASSFDYNYNEQFF
TGTGCCAGCAGCTTTGACTACAATTACAATGAGCAGTTCTTC
>NA|TRBV30|TRBJ2-6|NA
CAWSVGGSGANVLTF
TGTGCCTGGAGTGTAGGCGGGTCTGGGGCCAACGTCCTGACTTTC
>NA|TRBV29-1|TRBJ1-1|NA
CSGTVNTEAFF
TGCAGCGGGACAGTGAACACTGAAGCTTTCTTT
>NA|TRBV27|TRBJ1-2|NA
CASSATGFTYGYTF
TGTGCCAGCAGTGCAACAGGGTTTACCTATGGCTACACCTTC
>NA|TRBV9|TRBJ1-1|TRBD1
CASSVSPGTVGTEAFF
TGTGCCAGCAGCGTATCTCCTGGGACAGTGGGAACTGAAGCTTTCTTT
>NA|TRBV11-2|TRBJ2-2|TRBD2
CASSGRGVAGELFF
TGTGCCAGCAGCGGGCGGGGGGTGGCCGGGGAGCTGTTTTTT
>once|TRBV3-1/TRBV3-2|TRBJ2-7|NA
CASNTGSSGEQYF
TGTGCCAGCAACACGGGATCCTCGGGGGAGCAGTACTTC
>NA|TRBV18|TRBJ2-3|TRBD2
CASSPVGAGDTDTQYF
TGTGCCAGCTCACCGGTGGGAGCGGGAGACACAGATACGCAGTATTTT
>NA|TRBV7-2|TRBJ2-1|TRBD2
CASSLFLAGVSYNEQFF
TGTGCCAGCAGCTTATTTCTGGCGGGAGTTTCTTACAATGAGCAGTTCTTC
>NA|TRBV7-3|TRBJ2-3|NA
CASSPTALSTDTQYF
TGTGCCAGCAGCCCCACGGCTCTAAGCACAGATACGCAGTATTTT
>NA|TRBV9|TRBJ2-7|NA
CASSETPSSYEQYF
TGTGCCAGCAGCGAGACTCCAAGCTCCTACGAGCAGTACTTC
>NA|TRBV5-1|TRBJ2-3|NA
CASSFTGHSTDTQYF
TGCGCCAGCAGCTTCACAGGGCATAGCACAGATACGCAGTATTTT
>NA|TRBV28|TRBJ1-2|NA
CASSLAGPRVYGYTF
TGTGCCAGCAGTTTGGCGGGACCGAGGGTATATGGCTACACCTTC
>NA|TRBV11-3|TRBJ1-4|NA
CASSIGGGGEKLFF
TGTGCCAGCAGCATAGGGGGAGGTGGGGAAAAACTGTTTTTT
>NA|TRBV11-3|TRBJ2-5|TRBD2
CASSTLAGGPEEETQYF
TGTGCCAGCAGCACCCTAGCGGGAGGGCCGGAGGAGGAGACCCAGTACTTC
>NA|TRBV5-1|TRBJ1-1|NA
CASSARGENTEAFF
TGCGCCAGCAGCGCCCGGGGGGAGAACACTGAAGCTTTCTTT
>NA|TRBV7-9|TRBJ2-1|NA
CASSFLSSYNEQFF
TGTGCCAGCAGCTTTCTTAGTTCCTACAATGAGCAGTTCTTC
>NA|TRBV6-5|TRBJ1-6|NA
CASSYRQLRNSPLHF
TGTGCCAGCAGTTACAGGCAGCTCCGTAATTCACCCCTCCACTTT
>NA|TRBV19|TRBJ2-1|TRBD2
CASSIGGGSYNEQFF
TGTGCCAGTAGTATAGGGGGAGGGTCCTACAATGAGCAGTTCTTC
>NA|TRBV19|TRBJ1-6|NA
CASSIDSGTNSPLHF
TGTGCCAGTAGTATAGATTCGGGGACGAATTCACCCCTCCACTTT
>few|TRBV28|TRBJ1-1|NA
CASSLGGGGTEAFF
TGTGCCAGCAGTTTAGGCGGGGGGGGCACTGAAGCTTTCTTT
>NA|TRBV5-1|TRBJ1-5|NA
CASSSGGANQPQHF
TGCGCCAGCAGCTCCGGGGGAGCGAATCAGCCCCAGCATTTT
>NA|TRBV15|TRBJ1-2|NA
CATSRDRTAQIYGYTF
TGTGCCACCAGCAGAGATAGGACAGCCCAGATCTATGGCTACACCTTC
>NA|TRBV11-3|TRBJ2-1|NA
CASRPVGGSYNEQFF
TGTGCCAGCAGGCCCGTCGGGGGCTCCTACAATGAGCAGTTCTTC
>NA|TRBV27|TRBJ2-7|TRBD2
CASSLRAGGVYEQYF
TGTGCCAGCAGTTTACGAGCGGGAGGGGTCTACGAGCAGTACTTC
>NA|TRBV5-1|TRBJ2-7|NA
CASSLSGIPYEQYF
TGCGCCAGCAGCTTGTCCGGGATTCCCTACGAGCAGTACTTC
>NA|TRBV10-3|TRBJ1-5|NA
CAIRAGENNQPQHF
TGTGCCATCAGGGCAGGGGAGAACAATCAGCCCCAGCATTTT
>NA|TRBV7-3|TRBJ1-1|NA
CASSSLRGTEAFF
TGTGCCAGCAGCTCCCTCCGGGGCACTGAAGCTTTCTTT
>NA|TRBV7-8|TRBJ1-1|NA
CASSLEPRDTNTEAFF
TGTGCCAGCAGCTTAGAACCCCGGGACACGAACACTGAAGCTTTCTTT
>NA|TRBV11-2|TRBJ2-1|TRBD2
CASSFRSGLAGGDNEQFF
TGTGCCAGCAGCTTTCGCTCGGGACTAGCGGGAGGAGACAATGAGCAGTTCTTC
>NA|TRBV27|TRBJ2-1|NA
CASSSPGKKLYNEQFF
TGTGCCAGCAGTTCCCCCGGGAAAAAACTCTACAATGAGCAGTTCTTC